Listed below are T cell receptor beta chains from one sample, sequenced in a study of CD8 T cells in ankylosing spondylitis. TCRdb analysed the 5' RACE reads with MiXCR anew, one entry per CDR3 protein. The sample consists of hundreds of thousands of distinct CDR3 sequences, around 24% of them appearing once. Sequencing used blood, either unsorted or a sorted T cell fraction (not recorded which). Receptors originate from a male donor with ankylosing spondylitis or in good health (not recorded which). The CDR3 runs from the conserved cysteine through the conserved F or W. Each record gives: V gene, CDR3 protein.

>TRBV24-1
CATSGMGNEQFF
>TRBV6-1
CASNLGLNNEKLFF
>TRBV20-1
CSARVPGNTEAFF
>TRBV7-2
CASSFWLAGKETQYF
>TRBV20-1
CSAHPGTSDNEQFF
>TRBV27
CASSPTRVRTDTQYF
>TRBV20-1
CSGRHRGSQPQHF
>TRBV20-1
CSAGSNNEQFF
>TRBV29-1
CSVDAGINEQFF
>TRBV7-2
CASSANLRDRAGEQYF
>TRBV5-1
CASSLVGTSAETQYF
>TRBV20-1
CSARDLGAGEETQYF
>TRBV12-3/TRBV12-4
CASRRDISTEAFF
>TRBV3-1
CASSQGGRGHQPQHF
>TRBV9
CASSVARGLYETQYF
>TRBV20-1
CSARPLGWGTQYF
>TRBV11-1
CASSPRTGYGNEQFF
>TRBV3-1
CASTQVAQVHEQYF
>TRBV13
CASSFSRLVAGRSYEQYF
>TRBV20-1
CSAREVQGLAGLNEQFF
>TRBV29-1
CSVDPQDTQYF
>TRBV7-2
CASSLQGSGPYEQYF
>TRBV12-3/TRBV12-4
CASSLDSHREQYF
>TRBV9
CASSIGINYEQYF
>TRBV29-1
CSVREDRVGNEQFF
>TRBV6-1
CASRRGQDQPQHF
>TRBV20-1
CSARDGSGYNEQFF
>TRBV5-4
CASSIKTGPGTEAFF
>TRBV20-1
CSASLGQASQPQHF
>TRBV12-3/TRBV12-4
CASSPLRQTGNTIYF
>TRBV20-1
CSARGRLGQEQYF
>TRBV28
CASSSQLGTSTDTQYF
>TRBV20-1
CSASNRGSNYGYTF
>TRBV14
CASSPLAGGIYNEQFF
>TRBV5-1
CASSLEASGLYEQYF
>TRBV18
CASSPWQGGSYEQYF
>TRBV6-1
CASCLAVGANVLTF
>TRBV20-1
CSAIQTGSHGYTF
>TRBV7-9
CASSLISGPTEAFF
>TRBV12-3/TRBV12-4
CASSYTGGGSYF
>TRBV20-1
CSADGGRRNTDTQYF